In its sample, the clone carrying this T cell receptor (beta chain) was seen many times. This sample was taken from a study of Graves' ophthalmopathy and Graves' hyperthyroidism. Beta-chain TCR CDR3 regions were amplified from RNA transcripts. First-round RT-PCR relied on HTBI primers, and a second-round multiplex PCR came next. TCRdb redid the calling of the multiplex PCR reads with MiXCR, one entry per CDR3 protein. Of more than 550,000 distinct CDR3 sequences listed, over 40% are singletons. CDR3 length: 13 amino acids. Germline CDR1 and CDR2: SGHAT and FQNNGV. Trimming pared 0 bases from V and 7 bases from J, leaving 10 bases between.

The TCR comes from an adult man with Graves' ophthalmopathy. This chain uses TRBV11-2 with TRBJ2-7; perhaps TRBD2 as D (5 bases). Sequenced sample: peripheral blood. In nucleotides, the CDR3 is TGTGCCAGCAGCTTAGATCGCACGGGGGAGCAGTACTTC. It is translated as CASSLDRTGEQYF. Looking up the rest from reference TRBV11-2 and TRBJ2-7 gives the full variable domain: EAGVAQSPRYKIIEKRQSVAFWCNPISGHATLYWYQQILGQGPKLLIQFQNNGVVDDSQLPKDRFSAERLKGVDSTLKIQPAKLEDSAVYLCASSLDRTGEQYFGPGTRLTVT.